A selection of T cell receptor beta chains follows, all from one sample in a study of T cell changes during pregnancy in multiple sclerosis. The assay was immunoSEQ multiplex PCR, and TCRdb's table has in-frame clones only and misses some. Of some 80,000 clones listed, over 80% are singletons. Sample: peripheral blood, taken in the first trimester of pregnancy. Receptors originate from a female donor with multiple sclerosis, enrolled in a pregnancy study. The CDR3 runs from the conserved cysteine through the conserved F or W. D genes are given only for firm matches. Some rows mark clone size as missing; the rest say once, few, many or name a class of expanded clone.

V	D	J	size	CDR3	DNA
TRBV27	TRBD2	TRBJ2-3	-	CASSHREADTQYF	TGTGCCAGCAGTCATCGGGAGGCAGATACGCAGTATTTT
TRBV4-2	-	TRBJ1-2	-	CASSLGRTAVMTGYTF	TGTGCCAGCAGCCTCGGTAGGACAGCCGTTATGACTGGCTACACCTTC
TRBV7-2	-	TRBJ1-2	-	CASSLDTARRGGYTF	TGTGCCAGCAGCTTAGATACGGCGAGGAGGGGTGGCTACACCTTC
TRBV29-1	-	TRBJ2-7	-	CSVETAGRTYEQYF	TGCAGCGTTGAAACGGCGGGCAGAACCTACGAGCAGTACTTC
TRBV9	TRBD1	TRBJ1-2	once	CASSVGRGQDGYTF	TGTGCCAGCAGCGTAGGCAGGGGGCAGGATGGCTACACCTTC
TRBV9	TRBD1	TRBJ2-7	-	CARRNVRTGGVYEQYF	TGTGCCAGGAGGAACGTCAGGACAGGGGGTGTCTACGAGCAGTACTTC
TRBV10-3	TRBD1	TRBJ1-3	-	CAINPGQGNTIYF	TGTGCCATCAACCCGGGACAGGGAAACACCATATATTTT
TRBV2	-	TRBJ1-5	-	CASRGEDQPQHF	TGTGCCAGCAGGGGGGAGGATCAGCCCCAGCATTTT
TRBV6-1	-	TRBJ1-3	-	CASGPFTTSGNTIYF	TGTGCCAGCGGCCCGTTTACCACCTCTGGAAACACCATATATTTT
TRBV28	TRBD1	TRBJ1-2	-	CASTTGQNYGYTF	TGTGCCAGCACCACGGGACAGAATTATGGCTACACCTTC
TRBV30	-	TRBJ1-2	-	CAWYGEAEYGYTF	TGTGCCTGGTACGGCGAGGCAGAATATGGCTACACCTTC
TRBV7-2	TRBD1	TRBJ1-1	-	CASSFVRGQLNTEAFF	TGTGCCAGCAGCTTTGTTCGGGGACAGCTGAACACTGAAGCTTTCTTT
TRBV19	TRBD2	TRBJ2-5	-	CASSMASGSYQETQYF	TGTGCCAGTAGTATGGCTAGCGGGAGTTACCAAGAGACCCAGTACTTC
TRBV7-6	TRBD2	TRBJ2-5	-	CASSLGTSGRAVETQYF	TGTGCCAGCAGCTTAGGGACTAGCGGGAGGGCGGTAGAGACCCAGTACTTC
TRBV4-2	-	TRBJ1-2	once	CASSQVTESNYGYTF	TGTGCCAGCAGCCAAGTTACTGAATCTAACTATGGCTACACCTTC
TRBV5-8	-	TRBJ2-1	-	CASSHRSGRAGFGHNNEQFF	TGTGCCAGCAGTCATCGGTCGGGACGGGCGGGGTTCGGACATAACAATGAGCAGTTCTTC
TRBV7-9	-	TRBJ2-7	-	CASSPSGQPYEQYF	TGTGCCAGCAGCCCATCAGGTCAACCCTACGAGCAGTACTTC
TRBV29-1	-	TRBJ2-1	-	CSVEEGQGDEQFF	TGCAGCGTTGAAGAGGGCCAGGGCGATGAGCAGTTCTTC
TRBV18	-	TRBJ1-6	-	CASSPRGRDQPLHF	TGTGCCAGCTCACCCAGGGGACGGGACCAACCCCTCCACTTT
TRBV10-3	-	TRBJ1-2	few	CAISDVEEARNYGYTF	TGTGCCATCAGTGATGTTGAGGAGGCTAGGAATTATGGCTACACCTTC
TRBV2	TRBD1	TRBJ1-2	-	CASSGPGQGALGYTF	TGTGCCAGCAGCGGGCCGGGACAGGGGGCGCTGGGCTACACCTTC
TRBV27	-	TRBJ2-2	-	CASSFSVGGGTGELFF	TGTGCCAGCAGTTTCTCAGTGGGGGGTGGGACCGGGGAGCTGTTTTTT
TRBV7-3	TRBD2	TRBJ2-2	once	CASSLLAGGPNTGELFF	TGTGCCAGCAGCCTGCTAGCGGGAGGCCCAAACACCGGGGAGCTGTTTTTT
TRBV7-2	TRBD1	TRBJ1-6	-	CASSLSPGQGMNSPLHF	TGTGCCAGCAGCTTGTCGCCGGGACAGGGTATGAATTCACCCCTCCACTTT
TRBV19	-	TRBJ2-1	-	CAGSIDLRWSYNEQFF	TGTGCCGGTAGTATAGATCTACGATGGTCCTACAATGAGCAGTTCTTC
TRBV28	TRBD2	TRBJ2-7	-	CASRAGGFWGAGEQYF	TGTGCCAGCAGGGCGGGAGGTTTCTGGGGGGCGGGCGAGCAGTACTTC
TRBV7-8	TRBD2	TRBJ2-7	-	CASTPYRLAGGYEQYF	TGTGCCAGCACCCCCTACCGACTAGCGGGAGGTTACGAGCAGTACTTC
TRBV7-6	-	TRBJ1-4	-	CASSPLGGEKLFF	TGTGCCAGCAGCCCTCTCGGGGGTGAAAAACTGTTTTTT
TRBV9	TRBD2	TRBJ2-1	once	CASSSTGTSGRGEQFF	TGTGCCAGCAGCTCGACCGGGACTAGCGGGAGAGGTGAGCAGTTCTTC
TRBV7-8	TRBD2	TRBJ2-1	-	CASSPTSGRAHEQFF	TGTGCCAGCAGCCCGACTAGCGGGAGGGCCCATGAGCAGTTCTTC
TRBV7-8	-	TRBJ2-2	-	CASSPTNTGELFF	TGTGCCAGCAGCCCCACGAACACCGGGGAGCTGTTTTTT
TRBV6-1	-	TRBJ1-5	few	CASSEALGLNQPQHF	TGTGCCAGCAGTGAAGCGCTTGGGCTAAATCAGCCCCAGCATTTT
TRBV5-4	-	TRBJ1-1	-	CASSLGFGSPGNTEAFF	TGTGCCAGCAGCTTGGGCTTCGGGTCACCCGGGAACACTGAAGCTTTCTTT
TRBV15	TRBD1	TRBJ2-2	few	CATSTFLRQGVNPGELFF	TGTGCCACCAGCACCTTTCTTAGACAGGGGGTTAATCCCGGGGAGCTGTTTTTT
TRBV7-6	TRBD1	TRBJ2-7	-	CASSLGTGGKEQYF	TGTGCCAGCAGCTTAGGGACAGGGGGGAAGGAGCAGTACTTC
TRBV27	TRBD1	TRBJ2-1	-	CASGQTGFNEQFF	TGTGCCAGCGGCCAGACAGGGTTCAATGAGCAGTTCTTC
TRBV6-1	TRBD1	TRBJ1-2	-	CASSGQGVGGYTF	TGTGCCAGCAGTGGACAGGGTGTAGGGGGCTACACCTTC
TRBV6-1	TRBD1	TRBJ2-1	once	CASSEAQDRGDEQFF	TGTGCCAGCAGTGAAGCGCAGGACAGGGGTGATGAGCAGTTCTTC
TRBV5-1	TRBD2	TRBJ2-7	-	CASSPGTSGNHEQYF	TGCGCCAGCAGCCCGGGGACTAGCGGAAACCACGAGCAGTACTTC
TRBV4-2	-	TRBJ2-5	-	CASSQERRQAPGETQYF	TGTGCCAGCAGCCAAGAACGGCGACAGGCCCCGGGGGAGACCCAGTACTTC
TRBV28	-	TRBJ1-5	-	CASSLRGRGGNQPQHF	TGTGCCAGCAGCCTTAGGGGGAGGGGGGGCAATCAGCCCCAGCATTTT
TRBV5-1	TRBD2	TRBJ2-7	once	CASQGRLAGVLLRLYF	TGCGCCAGTCAGGGGCGACTAGCGGGAGTGCTCTTACGACTGTACTTC